Below are 9 T cell receptor beta chains sequenced from a single sample in a study of early T cells in non-severe SARS-CoV-2 infection. TCRdb re-derived calls from the 5' RACE reads in MiXCR, one entry per CDR3 protein. The table has about 80,000 distinct CDR3 sequences, approximately 12% seen once. The specimen was whole blood. The receptors stem from an adult who was a healthcare worker with PCR-confirmed SARS-CoV-2 infection or an uninfected control (not recorded which).

This clonotype was recorded a few times. The rearrangement links TRBV4-2 to TRBJ2-1, with 10 bases fitting TRBD1. Germline V CDR1 and CDR2: LGHNA, YNFKEQ. The CDR3 runs 16 residues. The ends lost 3 bases at V and 4 bases at J; junction bases unmatched: 6. CDR3 DNA: TGTGCCAGCAGCCAGGCCGGGACAGGGGATTACAATGAGCAGTTCTTC. It codes for CASSQAGTGDYNEQFF.

This clonotype was seen a single time. The chain links TRBV20-1 to TRBJ2-7; a weak D match, TRBD2 (5 bases). Germline V gene lookup returns CDR1 DFQATT and CDR2 SNEGSKA (reference sequence). V shed 1 base and J shed 0 bases, with 10 bases lying between them. The CDR3 contains 14 residues. This chain's CDR3 is CSARGHTSSYEQYF. The CDR3 region has the DNA TGCAGTGCTAGAGGCCACACTAGCTCCTACGAGCAGTACTTC.

The gene calls are TRBV27 and TRBJ2-2; TRBD2 aligns across 7 bases. V dropped 9 bases and J dropped 4; count of bases not matched to a gene: 11. The CDR3 has 15 residues. Per germline, CDR1 MNHEY and CDR2 SMNVEV (reference sequence). CDR3 amino acids: CASRGEPGGTGELFF. CDR3 sequence (DNA): TGTGCCAGTCGGGGGGAGCCGGGTGGCACCGGGGAGCTGTTTTTT.

This clonotype has only a few counts. The chain joins TRBV20-1 to TRBJ2-3, with TRBD1 matching 8 bases. CDR1 and CDR2 from the germline V gene are DFQATT and SNEGSKA (reference sequence). The CDR3 is made up of 14 amino acids. Unmatched junction bases numbered 6, after V lost 6 bases and J lost 1 base. CDR3 coding DNA: TGCAGTGCACATCGGGGACAGGGCACAGATACGCAGTATTTT. It specifies CSAHRGQGTDTQYF.

The chain has TRBV6-5 and TRBJ1-6; unclear D gene. Per the germline V gene, CDR1 is MNHEY and CDR2 is SVGAGI. The CDR3 is 14 amino acids. With 2 bases removed from V and 5 bases from J, the gap between germline ends came to 7 bases. In DNA form, the CDR3 reads TGTGCCAGCAGTTACCGGTGGGATAATTCACCCCTCCACTTT. Translation: CASSYRWDNSPLHF.

This clonotype was seen ten or more times. The chain couples TRBV11-2 to TRBJ2-3; 8 bases are shared with TRBD1. CDR3 length: 14 residues. In germline, CDR1 is SGHAT, CDR2 FQNNGV. V shed 5 bases, J shed 6 bases, and the junction held 7 bases outside the gene matches. CDR3 nucleotides: TGTGCCAGCAGCCAGGGACAGGCGAGGGATACGCAGTATTTT. Protein: CASSQGQARDTQYF.

The J gene is TRBJ1-2, the V gene TRBV29-1, with D maybe TRBD1 (5 bases). Germline CDR1 reads SQVTM; CDR2 reads ANQGSEA. The V gene lost 4 bases and the J gene lost 7 bases, with 13 bases spanning the gap. This CDR3 is 12 amino acids long. In nucleotides, the CDR3 is TGCAGCGTTGCGACAGTGTTTAGTGGCTACACCTTC. Its translation: CSVATVFSGYTF.

This clonotype was observed at least ten times. The chain employs TRBV7-9 and TRBJ2-7; the match to TRBD1 covers 7 bases. Per germline, CDR1 SEHNR and CDR2 FQNEAQ (reference sequence). Trimming cost V 5 bases and J 5 bases; bases outside gene matches: 6. The CDR3 loop spans 13 amino acids. The CDR3 sequence is CASSLRGQDEQYF. The CDR3 DNA reads as TGTGCCAGCAGCCTAAGGGGGCAGGACGAGCAGTACTTC.

The V and J genes are TRBV7-9 and TRBJ2-1; 7 positions match TRBD2. V dropped 4 bases and J dropped 2; count of bases not matched to a gene: 5. The CDR3 is made up of 15 amino acids. Germline CDR1 SEHNR, CDR2 FQNEAQ (reference sequence). CDR3 DNA: TGTGCCAGCAGCTCCGGGACTATAACCTACAATGAGCAGTTCTTC. This gives the protein CASSSGTITYNEQFF.